This is a list of T cell receptor beta chains from one sample in a study of blood T cell repertoires in COVID-19. Sequencing used immunoSEQ multiplex PCR; TCRdb keeps in-frame clones, though not all of them. The table lists approximately 61,000 clones, around four fifths of them singletons. The sample comprised peripheral blood. All receptors come from a man between 65 and 79 years old with acute or convalescent COVID-19. CDR3s include the opening cysteine and the closing phenylalanine or tryptophan. Each record gives: D gene, V gene, J gene, clone size, CDR3 DNA, CDR3 protein. A D gene is named only where the DNA matches it firmly. Expanded clones get a size class; other rows say once, few or many, or leave the size out.

>TRBD2|TRBV6-2/TRBV6-3|TRBJ2-5|-
TGTGCCAGCAGTTACTCCTTGTCTAGCGGCCAAGAGACCCAGTACTTC
CASSYSLSSGQETQYF
>-|TRBV18|TRBJ1-2|-
TGTGCCAGCTCACCACTGGCGGGGATAGAGGGCTACACCTTC
CASSPLAGIEGYTF
>-|TRBV6-4|TRBJ1-1|-
TGTGCCAGCAGCCACGGGGGTAACACTGAAGCTTTCTTT
CASSHGGNTEAFF
>TRBD1|TRBV7-8|TRBJ1-2|-
TGTGCCAGCAGCCCAGGGACAGAGTATGGCTACACCTTC
CASSPGTEYGYTF
>TRBD2|TRBV3-1/TRBV3-2|TRBJ2-3|-
TGTGCCAGCAGCCAAGAGGGGGGGGGCACAGATACGCAGTATTTT
CASSQEGGGTDTQYF
>TRBD1|TRBV7-9|TRBJ1-2|once
TGTGCCAGCAGCGGACAGGGGGTTAACTATGGCTACACCTTC
CASSGQGVNYGYTF
>-|TRBV7-2|TRBJ2-5|-
TGTGCCAGCAGCTTAGCGATGTACAGGGTGGGAGGGACCCAAGAGACCCAGTACTTC
CASSLAMYRVGGTQETQYF
>-|TRBV7-9|TRBJ1-6|-
TGTGCCACCCGCCCGGAGACCTATAATTCACCCCTCCACTTT
CATRPETYNSPLHF
>-|TRBV5-6|TRBJ1-5|-
TGTGCCAGCAACGCAGGGTTCGGGCAGCCCCAGCATTTT
CASNAGFGQPQHF
>-|TRBV7-6|TRBJ1-5|few
TGTGCCAGCAGCGAGGACAGTGGGCGGAATCAGCCCCAGCATTTT
CASSEDSGRNQPQHF
>TRBD1|TRBV10-3|TRBJ2-7|-
TGTGCCGTCCGGGACAGACGCTCCTACGAGCAGTACTTC
CAVRDRRSYEQYF
>-|TRBV5-6|TRBJ1-5|-
TGTGCCAGCAGCTTGGGGGGAGGTAGGGGTCAGCCCCAGCATTTT
CASSLGGGRGQPQHF
>-|TRBV28|TRBJ1-2|-
TGTGCCAGCAGTAGAACAGGGCCAAACTATGGCTACACCTTC
CASSRTGPNYGYTF
>-|TRBV6-6|TRBJ2-2|-
TGTGCCAGCGCGGGGTTCTACTCGAACACCGGGGAGCTGTTTTTT
CASAGFYSNTGELFF
>-|TRBV2|TRBJ2-2|-
TGTGCCAGCATTGGGGGGGCCAATTTCGGGGAGCTGTTTTTT
CASIGGANFGELFF
>TRBD1|TRBV28|TRBJ1-4|-
TGTGCCAGCAGTACAACAGGGGGTCATGAAAAACTGTTTTTT
CASSTTGGHEKLFF
>-|TRBV7-9|TRBJ2-3|-
TGTGCCAGCAGAGGACTACCGATTACAGATACGCAGTATTTT
CASRGLPITDTQYF
>TRBD2|TRBV7-2|TRBJ2-7|-
TGTGCCAGCAGCCCAGGACTAGCGGGGTACGAGCAGTACTTC
CASSPGLAGYEQYF
>-|TRBV7-3|TRBJ2-1|-
TGTGCCAGCAGCTTAGTTTCCCCCGGCGGGAATGAGCAGTTCTTC
CASSLVSPGGNEQFF
>-|TRBV5-1|TRBJ2-1|-
TGCGCCAGCAGCCGGACCCAGGGCAATGAGCAGTTCTTC
CASSRTQGNEQFF
>TRBD1|TRBV3-1/TRBV3-2|TRBJ1-2|-
TGTGCCAGCAGCCTGGGACAGGACTCCCCCTATGGCTACACCTTC
CASSLGQDSPYGYTF
>TRBD2|TRBV9|TRBJ2-1|once
TGTGCCAGCAGCGCAACAGGACTAGCGGGGGGGTTCAATGAGCAGTTCTTC
CASSATGLAGGFNEQFF
>-|TRBV11-3|TRBJ2-1|-
TGTGCCAGCAGCTTATCAGGGGTAAACAATGAGCAGTTCTTC
CASSLSGVNNEQFF
>-|TRBV6-5|TRBJ2-1|-
TGTGCCAGCAGTCCCACGAGCTCCTACAATGAGCAGTTCTTC
CASSPTSSYNEQFF
>TRBD2|TRBV15|TRBJ2-1|-
TGTGCCACCAGCAGATCAGTAGCGGGGGGGTACAATGAGCAGTTCTTC
CATSRSVAGGYNEQFF
>TRBD1|TRBV11-3|TRBJ2-6|-
TGTGCCAGCAGCTCCGACAGGGGAGCTGGGGCCAACGTCCTGACTTTC
CASSSDRGAGANVLTF
>-|TRBV25-1|TRBJ1-4|-
TGTGCCAGCAGTTCGGCTGGGCATGAAAAACTGTTTTTT
CASSSAGHEKLFF
>-|TRBV6-2/TRBV6-3|TRBJ1-5|-
TGTGCCAGCAGCACAGGGAGGGGTCAGCCCCAGCATTTT
CASSTGRGQPQHF
>TRBD1|TRBV6-5|TRBJ2-2|-
TGTGCCATCCGGACAGGGCAGAACACCGGGGAGCTGTTTTTT
CAIRTGQNTGELFF
>-|TRBV7-3|TRBJ2-2|-
TGTGCCAGCAGCTCCTCGGGCACCGGGGAGCTGTTTTTT
CASSSSGTGELFF
>TRBD1|TRBV6-5|TRBJ1-5|-
TGTGCCAGCAGGTGGACAGGGTCCCTTGATCAGCCCCAGCATTTT
CASRWTGSLDQPQHF
>TRBD1|TRBV28|TRBJ1-5|-
TGTGCCAGCAGTTGGACAGGGGATCAGCCCCAGCATTTT
CASSWTGDQPQHF
>-|TRBV3-1/TRBV3-2|TRBJ2-3|-
TGTGCCAGCAGCCAGGGCGGGGGCAGCACAGATACGCAGTATTTT
CASSQGGGSTDTQYF
>TRBD1|TRBV19|TRBJ1-5|-
TGTGCCAGTAGTATAAGGGAGACAGGGGGGACAGAGCCCCAGCATTTT
CASSIRETGGTEPQHF
>-|TRBV5-4|TRBJ1-2|-
TGTGCCAGCAGCTTAAGACAGGACTTTAGTGGCTACACCTTC
CASSLRQDFSGYTF